A single sample gave rise to the 14 T cell receptor beta chains below, sequenced in a study of identical twins. TCRdb re-called the 5' RACE reads with MiXCR, one entry per CDR3 protein. This sample carries under 900,000 distinct CDR3 sequences, approximately 18% of them seen once, and the ten largest clones take roughly 14%. The sample was also linked to a second study, of T cells expressing NK-cell markers.

The sample consisted of PBMCs. These receptors all stem from a woman under 30 in good health.

This clonotype has at least ten counts. The chain recombines TRBV15 with TRBJ2-5; 9 positions match TRBD2. CDR1 is LNHNV, CDR2 YYDKDF, per germline (reference sequence). The CDR3 has 17 residues. V lost 0 bases and J lost 2; bases outside the gene matches: 7. CDR3 sequence: CATSREPLAGRQETQYF. In nucleotides, the CDR3 is TGTGCCACCAGCAGAGAGCCACTAGCGGGTCGACAAGAGACCCAGTACTTC.

This clonotype was observed a few times. V and J are TRBV10-2 and TRBJ2-7; 8 bases are shared with TRBD2. Germline loops: CDR1 WSHSY, CDR2 SAAADI. The CDR3 extends over 13 amino acids. J gave up 5 bases and V 3 bases, and 3 bases lay outside the gene matches. The chain's CDR3 is CASSEASGHEQYF. The CDR3 nucleotides read TGCGCCAGCAGTGAAGCTAGCGGGCACGAGCAGTACTTC.

The rearrangement joins TRBV7-2 to TRBJ2-2, with TRBD2 identical over 9 bases. In germline, CDR1 is SGHTA, CDR2 FQGNSA. This CDR3 is built from 15 residues. Trimming cost V 2 bases and J 6 bases; bases outside gene matches: 4. The CDR3 nucleotides read TGTGCCAGCAGCTTATTTGGCGGGGGGGCCGGGGAGCTGTTTTTT. It yields the protein CASSLFGGGAGELFF.

The chain has TRBV14 and TRBJ2-4; 7 nucleotides agree with TRBD1. V lost 4 bases and J lost 9; bases outside the gene matches: 6. The CDR3 spans 13 residues. Germline V CDR1 and CDR2: SGHDN, FVKESK. The CDR3 nucleotides are TGTGCCAGCAGCCTCAGGGGGAGCGGCATTCAGTACTTC. Amino acid sequence: CASSLRGSGIQYF. Using reference TRBV14 and TRBJ2-4 for the parts outside the CDR3, the full variable domain is EAGVTQFPSHSVIEKGQTVTLRCDPISGHDNLYWYRRVMGKEIKFLLHFVKESKQDESGMPNNRFLAERTGGTYSTLKVQPAELEDSGVYFCASSLRGSGIQYFGAGTRLSVL.

The sample holds one count of this clonotype. This chain joins TRBV5-1 and TRBJ2-1; D remains ambiguous. The CDR3 has 12 amino acids. CDR1 is SGHRS and CDR2 is YFSETQ in the germline V gene. The ends were cut back, 1 base at V and 7 bases at J, with 6 bases in the middle. The CDR3 region is CASSLTFNEQFF. The CDR3 DNA sequence: TGCGCCAGCAGCTTGACTTTTAATGAGCAGTTCTTC.

This sequence joins TRBV5-1 and TRBJ1-1; a weak D match, TRBD1 (5 bases). Trimming took off 3 bases at V and 0 bases at J, with 15 bases between the two ends. Per germline, CDR1 SGHRS and CDR2 YFSETQ. This CDR3 is built from 16 residues. CDR3 sequence reads: CASSSGVFGMNTEAFF. CDR3 nucleotide sequence: TGCGCCAGCAGCTCGGGGGTCTTTGGAATGAACACTGAAGCTTTCTTT.

The rearrangement joins TRBV10-3 to TRBJ1-1; tentative D call: TRBD1 (5 bases). Germline V gene data show CDR1 as ENHRY and CDR2 as SYGVKD. The length of the CDR3 is 13 residues. Trimming took 4 bases from V and 4 from J, leaving 10 bases between them. The CDR3 region is CAISGPGGTEAFF. In DNA, the CDR3 is TGTGCCATCAGTGGCCCGGGGGGCACTGAAGCTTTCTTT.

The chain carries TRBV12-3 or TRBV12-4 and TRBJ1-6; D is unresolved. CDR3 length: 13 amino acids. The V end was cut by 1 base, the J end by 8 bases, with 6 bases between. In DNA form, the CDR3 reads TGTGCCAGCAGTTTAGAGCGCTATTCACCCCTCCACTTT. Translated: CASSLERYSPLHF.

The chain has TRBV3-1 and TRBJ2-7; no clear D. The CDR3 runs 13 residues. CDR1 and CDR2 (germline): LGHDT, YNNKEL (reference sequence). Trimming pared 1 base from V and 6 bases from J, leaving 10 bases between. The CDR3 reads CASSQGVRREQYF. In nucleotides, the CDR3 is TGTGCCAGCAGCCAAGGTGTGAGGCGCGAGCAGTACTTC.

In this sample, this clonotype turned up a few times. The gene calls are TRBV5-1 and TRBJ2-2, with unresolved D. V was pared by 0 bases and J by 8 bases, with 11 bases between. This CDR3 comprises 14 residues. CDR1 is SGHRS, CDR2 YFSETQ, per germline. The CDR3: CASSLGSKAGELFF. The CDR3 region has the DNA TGCGCCAGCAGCTTGGGATCGAAGGCGGGGGAGCTGTTTTTT.

The chain has TRBV12-3 or TRBV12-4 and TRBJ2-3; 8 bases map to TRBD1. The CDR3 consists of 16 residues. The trim removed 5 bases at V and 3 bases at J, leaving 10 bases unmatched. CDR3 nucleotide sequence: TGTGCCAGCAGTCGGTTGACAGGGGCTGGAACAGATACGCAGTATTTT. It yields the protein CASSRLTGAGTDTQYF.

This clonotype showed up just a few times. The chain joins TRBV20-1 to TRBJ1-5; maybe TRBD1 (6 bases). The CDR3 has 14 amino acids. Trimming removed 6 bases from V and 5 bases from J, with 17 bases in between. Germline CDR1 reads DFQATT; CDR2 reads SNEGSKA (reference sequence). CDR3 DNA sequence: TGCAGTGCGCAATCATCCCAGGGGTATCAGCCCCAGCATTTT. This translates into CSAQSSQGYQPQHF.

There are a few counts of this clonotype. The genes are TRBV12-3 or TRBV12-4 and TRBJ2-1; D is unclear. Trimming shortened V by 6 bases and J by 0 bases, and 6 bases separated the two germline ends. CDR3 size: 13 residues. The CDR3 loop is CASSRYSYNEQFF. The CDR3 DNA reads TGTGCCAGCAGCAGATACTCCTACAATGAGCAGTTCTTC.

The chain recombines TRBV12-3 or TRBV12-4 with TRBJ1-5, with D unclear. Trimming removed 6 bases at V and 11 bases at J, with 17 bases between. The CDR3 runs to 13 residues. CDR3 in amino acids: CASRQIDGSTQHF. CDR3 nucleotides: TGTGCCAGCAGACAAATCGACGGATCCACCCAGCATTTT.